What follows are 6 T cell receptor beta chains derived from one specimen sequenced in a study of blood T cell repertoires in COVID-19. Profiled with immunoSEQ multiplex PCR; TCRdb holds only in-frame clones, not every one. The sample has around 100,000 clones, 70% to 85% seen once. The sequenced material came from peripheral blood. The source is a man in his 70s with active or convalescent COVID-19.

This clone was seen a single time. In DNA form, the CDR3 reads TGTGCCTGGAGTGTAAGTACATGGGCCCCCAACACTGAAGCTTTCTTT. The encoded protein is CAWSVSTWAPNTEAFF. This chain uses TRBV30 with TRBJ1-1; D is undetermined. The germline CDR1 and CDR2 sequences are GTSNPN and SVGIG (reference sequence). There are 16 residues in the CDR3. Trimming took off 0 bases at V and 2 bases at J, with 16 bases between the two ends.

The rearrangement links TRBV5-1 to TRBJ2-3; TRBD1 matches at 9 bases. The CDR3 length is 17 residues. The ends lost 2 bases at V and 6 bases at J; junction bases unmatched: 13. Germline CDR1 SGHRS, CDR2 YFSETQ. CDR3 sequence (DNA): TGCGCCAGCAGCTTACCTACAGGGGGCAACGTATTCGATACGCAGTATTTT. Translation: CASSLPTGGNVFDTQYF.

The chain links TRBV5-4 to TRBJ2-3, with 12 bases aligning to TRBD2. This CDR3 is 16 amino acids long. Germline V gene data show CDR1 as SGHNT and CDR2 as YYREEE (reference sequence). Trimming cost V 3 bases and J 2 bases; bases outside gene matches: 4. CDR3: CASSYRLAGDTDTQYF. Written as DNA, the CDR3 is TGTGCCAGCAGCTACCGACTAGCGGGGGACACAGATACGCAGTATTTT.

This chain uses TRBV18 with TRBJ2-5, with TRBD1 as a possible D gene (5 bases). This CDR3 comprises 15 residues. The V gene's germline CDR1 is KGHSH and CDR2 LQKENI. V shed 5 bases and J shed 1 base, with 14 bases lying between them. The CDR3 DNA sequence: TGTGCCAGCTCATCTCCCCAGGGCCCCCAAGAGACCCAGTACTTC. Residues: CASSSPQGPQETQYF.

CDR3 loop: CASSSLAEGYEQYF. In DNA form, the CDR3 reads TGTGCCAGCAGTTCACTAGCGGAGGGCTACGAGCAGTACTTC. The V gene is TRBV6-5, the J gene TRBJ2-7, with 8 bases that match TRBD2. V shed 4 bases and J 3 bases; nucleotides not matched to a gene: 5. The CDR3 loop spans 14 amino acids. The V gene's germline CDR1 is MNHEY and CDR2 SVGAGI.

The chain recombines TRBV2 with TRBJ2-5, with no clear D. This CDR3 spans 15 amino acids. Between the trimmed V and J ends, which lost 7 bases and 2 bases, there was a span of 17 bases. Germline V CDR1 and CDR2: SNHLY, FYNNEI. The CDR3 nucleotides are TGTGCCAGCAATCCAGAGGCTTTGGTTCAAGAGACCCAGTACTTC. It specifies CASNPEALVQETQYF.